These T cell receptor beta chains were read from a single sample in a study of CD8 T cells in Susac syndrome. TCRdb re-called the immunoSEQ multiplex PCR reads through MiXCR, storing one row per CDR3 protein. The sample has 400,000 or so distinct CDR3 sequences; around 83% are singletons. Sequencing used CD8+ T cells from PBMCs. The receptors originated from a human donor with multiple sclerosis. Both conserved end residues are part of each CDR3. D genes are given only for firm matches.

cdr3_nt	cdr3_aa	d_call	v_call	j_call	cdr3_length
TGCGCCAGCAGCACCCCCGGGTCCTACTACAATGAGCAGTTCTTC	CASSTPGSYYNEQFF	NA	TRBV4-1	TRBJ2-1	15
TGCGCCAGCAGCTTGGTGGGGATGGAAGCTACTAACTATGGCTACACCTTC	CASSLVGMEATNYGYTF	NA	TRBV5-1	TRBJ1-2	17
TGTGCCAGCAGCCCCCTGACTAGCGGGAGGCCTCAAGAGACCCAGTACTTC	CASSPLTSGRPQETQYF	TRBD2	TRBV7-9	TRBJ2-5	17
TGCGGCGTCGGGACTAGCGGGAGACCCTACAATGAGCAGTTCTTC	CGVGTSGRPYNEQFF	TRBD2	TRBV29-1	TRBJ2-1	15
TGTGCCAGCAGAACAGAATTGGGACACTCTAATGAAAAACTGTTTTTT	CASRTELGHSNEKLFF	NA	TRBV11-2	TRBJ1-4	16
TGCGCCAGCAGCCAAGGGTATTCGGAATCCTACGAGCAGTACTTC	CASSQGYSESYEQYF	NA	TRBV4-1	TRBJ2-7	15
TGTGCCATCGCCCGGGACTTTAGAGACTACGAGCAGTACTTC	CAIARDFRDYEQYF	NA	TRBV7-9	TRBJ2-7	14
TGTGCCAGCAGTTGGCCGGGACAGGGAACCTTCTTC	CASSWPGQGTFF	TRBD1	TRBV27	TRBJ2-1	12
TGTGCCAGCAGTTTAGGGGCCATGAGCGAGCAGTACTTC	CASSLGAMSEQYF	NA	TRBV12-3/TRBV12-4	TRBJ2-7	13
TGTGCCAGCGGGGGAATGGCTGAAGCTTTCTTT	CASGGMAEAFF	NA	TRBV27	TRBJ1-1	11
TGTGCCAGCAGTTTATTATTACCGACCAGTGAGAACACTGAAGCTTTCTTT	CASSLLLPTSENTEAFF	NA	TRBV27	TRBJ1-1	17
TGTGCCAGCAGTCCCGGACTAGCGGGAGAAGATACGCAGTATTTT	CASSPGLAGEDTQYF	TRBD2	TRBV9	TRBJ2-3	15
TGCAGCGTTGAAGATCTAGCGGGACCGATGGCGCAGTATTTT	CSVEDLAGPMAQYF	TRBD2	TRBV29-1	TRBJ2-3	14
TGTGCCAGCTCCCACCCCGTGGGATACGAGCAGTACTTC	CASSHPVGYEQYF	NA	TRBV28	TRBJ2-7	13